Following are 15 T cell receptor beta chains from one sample sequenced in a study of blood T cells in healthy people across ages. Next came a second PCR, run for about 7 to 12 cycles, which used a sample-barcoded 5' primer along with a J-beta primer mix. In TCRdb, the 5' RACE reads were re-called with MiXCR into one record per CDR3 protein. The sample holds about 1.6 million distinct CDR3 sequences, roughly 30% seen once. Material: blood. The receptors here all came from a woman in her twenties or thirties in good health.

This clonotype has just a few counts. The chain carries TRBV15 and TRBJ2-3; D gene uncertain. Germline CDR1 reads LNHNV; CDR2 reads YYDKDF (reference sequence). The V end was cut by 0 bases, the J end by 0 bases, with 10 bases between. This CDR3 spans 16 amino acids. The chain's CDR3 is CATSRDRLRSTDTQYF. The CDR3, as DNA: TGTGCCACCAGCAGAGATCGTCTCCGGAGCACAGATACGCAGTATTTT. Combining the CDR3 with reference TRBV15 and TRBJ2-3 gives the whole variable domain DAMVIQNPRYQVTQFGKPVTLSCSQTLNHNVMYWYQQKSSQAPKLLFHYYDKDFNNEADTPDNFQSRRPNTSFCFLDIRSPGLGDTAMYLCATSRDRLRSTDTQYFGPGTRLTVL.

The J gene is TRBJ2-6, the V gene TRBV6-1; no reliable D call. From germline, CDR1 is MNHNS and CDR2 SASEGT. The CDR3 sequence is 16 residues long. Trimming removed 4 bases from V and 4 bases from J, with 14 bases in between. The CDR3 reads CASSGRGGPGANVLTF. DNA for the CDR3: TGTGCCAGCAGTGGCCGAGGTGGGCCCGGGGCCAACGTCCTGACTTTC.

The rearrangement uses TRBV18 and TRBJ1-1; D not certain. This CDR3 comprises 13 residues. CDR1 is KGHSH, CDR2 LQKENI, per germline. V was cut by 1 base and J by 7 bases, with 10 bases left in between. This chain's CDR3 is CASSPLAGGEAFF. In DNA, the CDR3 is TGTGCCAGCTCACCACTGGCCGGAGGTGAAGCTTTCTTT.

This chain joins TRBV7-9 and TRBJ2-1; 8 positions agree with TRBD2. Germline values: CDR1 SEHNR, CDR2 FQNEAQ (reference sequence). The CDR3 has 14 residues. Trimming took 4 bases from V and 3 from J; bases not matched to a gene: 2. The CDR3 is CASSCGTSYNEQFF. CDR3 DNA sequence: TGTGCCAGCAGCTGCGGGACTAGCTACAATGAGCAGTTCTTC. The full variable domain, completed using reference TRBV7-9 and TRBJ2-1, is DTGVSQNPRHKITKRGQNVTFRCDPISEHNRLYWYRQTLGQGPEFLTYFQNEAQLEKSRLLSDRFSAERPKGSFSTLEIQRTEQGDSAMYLCASSCGTSYNEQFFGPGTRLTVL.

This clonotype appeared a few times. The chain is built from TRBV12-3 or TRBV12-4 and TRBJ1-1; 7 nucleotides line up with TRBD1. The CDR3 is 15 residues long. The trim removed 1 base at V and 1 base at J, leaving 3 bases unmatched. CDR3 DNA sequence: TGTGCCAGCAGTTTAGGGGCAGGGGGGAACACTGAAGCTTTCTTT. Its protein is CASSLGAGGNTEAFF.

The chain uses TRBV5-1 and TRBJ2-7; D is uncertain. The V gene lost 0 bases and the J gene lost 0 bases, with 13 bases spanning the gap. The germline CDR1 and CDR2 sequences are SGHRS and YFSETQ. CDR3 length: 16 residues. The CDR3 nucleotides read TGCGCCAGCAGCTTGGAGGCAGGCCTCCCCTCCTACGAGCAGTACTTC. Translation gives CASSLEAGLPSYEQYF.

This clonotype has a handful of counts. V is TRBV3-1 and J is TRBJ2-5; no definite D call. V lost 1 base and J lost 1, with 13 bases in between. Germline CDR1 and CDR2: LGHDT and YNNKEL (reference sequence). The CDR3 is made up of 16 amino acids. The CDR3 DNA sequence: TGTGCCAGCAGCCAAGGGACCGAGAGCCCCCAAGAGACCCAGTACTTC. Translated: CASSQGTESPQETQYF.

There are a few counts of this clonotype. The chain uses TRBV12-3 or TRBV12-4 and TRBJ2-7; the D is unclear. The CDR3 extends over 17 amino acids. Deletions cut 6 bases from V and 5 bases from J, with 26 bases between. CDR3 loop: CASSYGQRWVHLDEQYF. In DNA form, the CDR3 reads TGTGCCAGCAGCTATGGCCAACGGTGGGTCCACCTTGACGAGCAGTACTTC.

This clonotype was seen at least ten times. The gene calls are TRBV20-1 and TRBJ2-7; D gene uncertain. V was shortened by 4 bases and J by 7 bases, with 14 bases between the two germline ends. Germline lookup yields CDR1 DFQATT and CDR2 SNEGSKA (reference sequence). CDR3 size: 12 residues. As DNA, the CDR3 is TGCAGTGCTACCAGACCTGCCGTGGAGCAGTACTTC. The encoded protein is CSATRPAVEQYF.

This clonotype turned up a few times. This rearrangement joins TRBV3-1 to TRBJ1-6; a weak D match, TRBD1 (6 bases). Germline lookup yields CDR1 LGHDT and CDR2 YNNKEL (reference sequence). There are 15 residues in the CDR3. The V end was cut by 1 base, the J end by 9 bases, with 13 bases between. CDR3 protein: CASSQGDIRGSPLHF. The CDR3 bases are TGTGCCAGCAGCCAAGGGGACATTAGGGGTTCACCCCTCCACTTT.

This clonotype was detected a few times. The gene calls are TRBV2 and TRBJ1-6; a possible D gene is TRBD1 (6 bases). Germline CDR1 and CDR2: SNHLY and FYNNEI. With 1 base removed from V and 4 bases from J, the gap between germline ends came to 8 bases. This CDR3 is built from 15 residues. CDR3 amino acids: CASSEGQGYNSPLHF. The CDR3, as DNA: TGTGCCAGCAGTGAAGGGCAGGGGTATAATTCACCCCTCCACTTT.

The V and J genes are TRBV6-1 and TRBJ1-2, with D possibly TRBD1 on 6 matching bases. The ends were cut back, 8 bases at V and 7 bases at J, with 26 bases in the middle. This CDR3 contains 16 residues. Germline V lookup: CDR1 MNHNS, CDR2 SASEGT. CDR3 in DNA: TGTGCCAGCCGCCCCCCGAGGGACATTGGAGGGCCTGGCTACACCTTC. Residues: CASRPPRDIGGPGYTF.

This clonotype was detected a few times. The rearrangement links TRBV6-5 to TRBJ2-3; 8 bases match TRBD2. CDR1 MNHEY and CDR2 SVGAGI come from the germline V gene. This CDR3 region has 16 residues. V gave up 2 bases and J gave up 4 bases; unmatched junction bases: 8. The CDR3 is CASSYGSGRWADTQYF. The CDR3 region has the DNA TGTGCCAGCAGTTACGGAAGCGGGAGATGGGCAGATACGCAGTATTTT.

The CDR3 region has the DNA TGTGCCAGCAGCTTGTCCCCCGCCGGCTATGGCTACACCTTC. Amino acids: CASSLSPAGYGYTF. This chain uses TRBV7-2 with TRBJ1-2; D is undetermined. The CDR3 is made up of 14 amino acids. Germline loops: CDR1 SGHTA, CDR2 FQGNSA. V lost 3 bases to trimming and J lost 4 bases, with 12 bases between them.

This clonotype has just a few counts. The chain couples TRBV20-1 to TRBJ1-1; the match to TRBD1 covers 9 bases. The germline V gene has CDR1 DFQATT and CDR2 SNEGSKA (reference sequence). The CDR3 loop spans 15 amino acids. With 4 bases clipped from V and 0 bases from J, the junction kept 6 bases outside the gene matches. The DNA of the CDR3 is TGCAGTGCTACTGACAGGGGGGTCATGAACACTGAAGCTTTCTTT. It codes for CSATDRGVMNTEAFF.